A single sample gave rise to the 26 T cell receptor beta chains below, sequenced in a study of blood T cell repertoires in COVID-19. Clones were sequenced by immunoSEQ multiplex PCR, and TCRdb holds only the in-frame ones, with some missing. The sample gives about 100,000 clones, 80% of which show up once; around a third is in the top ten. Sequencing used peripheral blood. The receptors shown here come from a man in his 70s with active or convalescent COVID-19.

A single count supports this clone. The V and J genes are TRBV30 and TRBJ1-4; TRBD1 agrees at 10 bases. This CDR3 spans 14 amino acids. The V segment lost 0 bases and the J segment 7 bases; nucleotides outside the gene matches: 2. CDR1 and CDR2 from the germline V gene are GTSNPN and SVGIG (reference sequence). For the CDR3, the DNA is TGTGCCTGGAGTGTACGGGACAGGGGTGAAAAACTGTTTTTT. This gives the protein CAWSVRDRGEKLFF. Looking up the rest from reference TRBV30 and TRBJ1-4 gives the full variable domain: SQTIHQWPATLVQPVGSPLSLECTVEGTSNPNLYWYRQAAGRGLQLLFYSVGIGQISSEVPQNLSASRPQDRQFILSSKKLLLSDSGFYLCAWSVRDRGEKLFFGSGTQLSVL.

The rearrangement links TRBV29-1 to TRBJ2-3; TRBD2 matches 11 bases. Germline-derived CDR1 and CDR2 are SQVTM and ANQGSEA. V lost 6 bases to trimming and J lost 1 base; unmatched junction nucleotides: 6. This CDR3 is 15 amino acids long. CDR3 sequence: CSVAGTSGRTDTQYF. The CDR3 DNA sequence: TGCAGCGTGGCCGGGACTAGCGGTCGCACAGATACGCAGTATTTT.

As regards this clone: The identical CDR3 is also encoded by other nucleotide sequences in the sample. The genes are TRBV5-1 and TRBJ2-7; 7 bases are a match to TRBD1. The CDR3 sequence is 12 residues long. With 4 bases clipped from V and 4 bases from J, the junction kept 2 bases outside the gene matches. Germline V gene sequence: CDR1 SGHRS, CDR2 YFSETQ. The chain's CDR3 is CASSLTGYEQYF. CDR3 in DNA: TGCGCCAGCAGCCTGACAGGGTACGAGCAGTACTTC. The complete variable domain, with remaining parts taken from reference TRBV5-1 and TRBJ2-7, reads KAGVTQTPRYLIKTRGQQVTLSCSPISGHRSVSWYQQTPGQGLQFLFEYFSETQRNKGNFPGRFSGRQFSNSRSEMNVSTLELGDSALYLCASSLTGYEQYFGPGTRLTVT.

This chain uses TRBV7-8 with TRBJ2-5; maybe TRBD2 (5 bases). Germline V gene lookup returns CDR1 SGHVS and CDR2 FQNEAQ. The CDR3 sequence is 15 residues long. The germline V and J ends were trimmed by 11 bases and 2 bases, with 21 bases remaining between them. The CDR3 spells CASTPRVARQETQYF. In nucleotides, the CDR3 is TGTGCCTCGACCCCCCGGGTAGCGAGACAAGAGACCCAGTACTTC. Complete variable domain (other parts from reference TRBV7-8 and TRBJ2-5): GAGVSQSPRYKVAKRGQDVALRCDPISGHVSLFWYQQALGQGPEFLTYFQNEAQLDKSGLPSDRFFAERPEGSVSTLKIQRTQQEDSAVYLCASTPRVARQETQYFGPGTRLLVL.

This chain joins TRBV20-1 and TRBJ1-5; TRBD1 might be the D (6 bases). The CDR3 loop spans 13 amino acids. CDR1 is DFQATT and CDR2 is SNEGSKA in the germline V gene (reference sequence). The V and J ends lost 3 bases and 5 bases respectively, with 11 bases between them. CDR3 sequence reads: CSASGGGDQPQHF. As DNA, the CDR3 is TGCAGTGCTAGTGGGGGGGGCGATCAGCCCCAGCATTTT.

This clone was recorded a few times. V is TRBV30 and J is TRBJ1-5, with a possible D match to TRBD1 (6 bases). Trimming pared 2 bases from V and 4 bases from J, leaving 12 bases between. CDR3 size: 14 residues. CDR1 and CDR2 from the germline V gene are GTSNPN and SVGIG (reference sequence). CDR3 protein: CAWSLKGGNQPQHF. The CDR3 DNA reads as TGTGCCTGGAGTCTGAAAGGGGGAAATCAGCCCCAGCATTTT.

The chain couples TRBV29-1 to TRBJ2-2; perhaps TRBD1 as D (6 bases). Trimming shortened V by 4 bases and J by 2 bases, and 20 bases separated the two germline ends. In germline, CDR1 is SQVTM, CDR2 ANQGSEA. This CDR3 spans 17 amino acids. The CDR3 DNA reads as TGCAGCGTTGCCTCACCCAAGACAGGTGATAACACCGGGGAGCTGTTTTTT. Translated: CSVASPKTGDNTGELFF.

V and J are TRBV5-1 and TRBJ2-7; no clear D. The V end lost 0 bases, the J end lost 2 bases, and 9 bases lay between the germline ends. Per germline, CDR1 SGHRS and CDR2 YFSETQ. There are 14 residues in the CDR3. The DNA of the CDR3 is TGCGCCAGCAGCTTGGACAGCCCCACCTACGAGCAGTACTTC. Amino acids: CASSLDSPTYEQYF.

The J gene is TRBJ1-2, the V gene TRBV7-2, with D perhaps TRBD1 (5 bases). The length of the CDR3 is 15 residues. The germline gives CDR1 SGHTA, CDR2 FQGNSA. V was pared by 1 base and J by 1 base, with 10 bases between. The CDR3 DNA reads as TGTGCCAGCAGCTTAGTATCACAGGTTAACTATGGCTACACCTTC. Its protein is CASSLVSQVNYGYTF.

The table lists this clone with a few counts. This chain links TRBV15 with TRBJ2-1; TRBD2 might be the D (6 bases). CDR3 size: 15 residues. V lost 8 bases to trimming and J lost 0 bases, with 14 bases between them. Germline V CDR1 and CDR2: LNHNV, YYDKDF (reference sequence). CDR3: CATATPGSSYNEQFF. The CDR3, as DNA: TGTGCCACCGCTACACCCGGGAGCTCCTACAATGAGCAGTTCTTC. The variable domain in full, completed from reference TRBV15 and TRBJ2-1, reads DAMVIQNPRYQVTQFGKPVTLSCSQTLNHNVMYWYQQKSSQAPKLLFHYYDKDFNNEADTPDNFQSRRPNTSFCFLDIRSPGLGDTAMYLCATATPGSSYNEQFFGPGTRLTVL.

This chain connects TRBV2 to TRBJ2-5; no clear D gene. This CDR3 has 12 residues. Germline CDR1 SNHLY, CDR2 FYNNEI. Trimming took off 8 bases at V and 2 bases at J, with 9 bases between the two ends. The CDR3, as DNA: TGTGCCAGCGCGCTAGGTCAAGAGACCCAGTACTTC. Translation: CASALGQETQYF.

The chain links TRBV25-1 to TRBJ1-2; weak D call: TRBD1 (5 bases). V was shortened by 3 bases and J by 7 bases, with 18 bases between the two germline ends. CDR1 is MGHDK, CDR2 SYGVNS, per germline. CDR3 size: 15 residues. The CDR3 coding sequence is TGTGCCAGCAGTGATCCCGTCAGGGTCACGGGTGGCTACACCTTC. Protein product: CASSDPVRVTGGYTF.

This clone was observed a single time. This chain links TRBV24-1 with TRBJ2-3; D gene ambiguous. The germline V gene encodes CDR1 KGHDR and CDR2 SFDVKD. V gave up 3 bases and J gave up 1 base, with 7 bases separating them. This CDR3 region has 14 residues. This CDR3 is CATSDPSGTDTQYF. CDR3 in DNA: TGTGCCACCAGTGATCCGAGCGGCACAGATACGCAGTATTTT.

V gene TRBV7-2 combines with J gene TRBJ2-3; D may be TRBD2 (5 bases). Germline V gives CDR1 SGHTA, CDR2 FQGNSA. There are 14 residues in the CDR3. V lost 4 bases and J lost 4, with 12 bases in between. Here the CDR3 reads CASSSLGSADTQYF. CDR3 DNA sequence: TGTGCCAGCAGCTCGCTGGGGAGTGCAGATACGCAGTATTTT.

The chain employs TRBV10-3 and TRBJ2-3, with D maybe TRBD1 (5 bases). The V end was cut by 3 bases, the J end by 0 bases, with 10 bases between. CDR3 length: 15 amino acids. Per the germline V gene, CDR1 is ENHRY and CDR2 is SYGVKD. CDR3 DNA sequence: TGTGCCATCAGTGACAGGGCCACTAGCACAGATACGCAGTATTTT. Its protein is CAISDRATSTDTQYF.

This clone came up a few times. The chain links TRBV6-6 to TRBJ2-7, with D possibly TRBD1 on 6 matching bases. The CDR3 is made up of 18 amino acids. The germline V gene has CDR1 MNHNY and CDR2 SVGAGI (reference sequence). Trimming shortened V by 5 bases and J by 0 bases, and 23 bases separated the two germline ends. This CDR3 is CASSRTHAGGQLSYEQYF. The CDR3 DNA reads TGTGCCAGCAGTCGCACCCACGCTGGAGGACAGCTCTCCTACGAGCAGTACTTC.

The chain joins TRBV28 to TRBJ2-2; 8 bases align to TRBD1. Germline V CDR1 and CDR2: MDHEN, SYDVKM. The CDR3 length is 16 residues. The ends lost 2 bases at V and 3 bases at J; junction bases unmatched: 5. For the CDR3, the DNA is TGTGCCAGCAGTTTAGCAGGGGGCGCGGACACCGGGGAGCTGTTTTTT. This gives the protein CASSLAGGADTGELFF.

This clone occurred once. The gene calls are TRBV9 and TRBJ1-3; the D gene is possibly TRBD1 (5 bases). Germline lookup yields CDR1 SGDLS and CDR2 YYNGEE. Between the trimmed V and J ends, which lost 1 base and 0 bases, there was a span of 14 bases. CDR3 length equals 17 residues. The CDR3, as DNA: TGTGCCAGCAGCGTAACCCCCGACAGTCTCTCTGGAAACACCATATATTTT. Translation: CASSVTPDSLSGNTIYF.

This sequence joins TRBV10-3 and TRBJ2-3; D is possibly TRBD1 (5 bases). This CDR3 comprises 14 residues. CDR1 and CDR2 from the germline V gene are ENHRY and SYGVKD. V lost 7 bases to trimming and J lost 3 bases, with 14 bases between them. Written as DNA, the CDR3 is TGTGCCATCATTGGCAGGGTTGAAACAGATACGCAGTATTTT. Translated, it gives CAIIGRVETDTQYF.

The table lists this clone with a few counts. The V gene is TRBV5-1, the J gene TRBJ1-3, with 7 bases that match TRBD1. The CDR3 has 15 residues. Trimming removed 0 bases from V and 4 bases from J; junction bases left unmatched: 4. Germline CDR1 is SGHRS and CDR2 is YFSETQ. In nucleotides, the CDR3 is TGCGCCAGCAGCTTGGGGGGACAGCCGGGAAACACCATATATTTT. Translating it yields CASSLGGQPGNTIYF.

The rearrangement joins TRBV5-1 to TRBJ2-5; the D gene is possibly TRBD1 (5 bases). Per germline, CDR1 SGHRS and CDR2 YFSETQ. V lost 0 bases to trimming and J lost 9 bases, with 12 bases between them. This CDR3 is 13 amino acids long. The CDR3 loop is CASSLGSLGPQYF. The CDR3 DNA follows: TGCGCCAGCAGCTTGGGGTCCCTGGGGCCCCAGTACTTC.

V gene TRBV27 combines with J gene TRBJ2-2; 7 nucleotides line up with TRBD1. With V trimmed by 3 bases and J by 0 bases, 22 bases remained unmatched. The CDR3 extends over 22 amino acids. Germline V gene sequence: CDR1 MNHEY, CDR2 SMNVEV (reference sequence). The CDR3 region has the DNA TGTGCCAGCAGTTTGCTACGAAACACCGAGGGGACAGCCGAAACGAACACCGGGGAGCTGTTTTTT. Amino acid sequence: CASSLLRNTEGTAETNTGELFF.

The count of this clone is one. This chain uses TRBV5-6 with TRBJ1-1, with D maybe TRBD1 (5 bases). Trimming took 3 bases from V and 4 from J, leaving 10 bases between them. CDR1 and CDR2 from the germline V gene are SGHDT and YYEEEE. This CDR3 spans 13 amino acids. The CDR3 sequence: CASSSGGATEAFF. CDR3 nucleotide sequence: TGTGCCAGCAGCTCGGGGGGTGCCACTGAAGCTTTCTTT.

J is TRBJ1-5 and V is TRBV24-1, with TRBD1 as a possible D gene (6 bases). Germline assignment: CDR1 KGHDR and CDR2 SFDVKD. Trimming stripped 2 bases from V and 7 bases from J, with 14 bases between. The CDR3 is 15 residues long. The CDR3 region is CATSDSLQGGQPQHF. CDR3 DNA: TGTGCCACCAGTGATTCACTACAGGGCGGACAGCCCCAGCATTTT.

This chain's CDR3 is CASSVNRGSYEQYF. The CDR3 DNA reads TGTGCCAGCAGCGTAAACAGGGGTTCCTACGAGCAGTACTTC. The V call is TRBV11-2, the J call TRBJ2-7, with 7 bases aligning to TRBD1. The CDR3 is made up of 14 amino acids. V gave up 5 bases and J gave up 1 base; unmatched junction bases: 5. Germline V gene data show CDR1 as SGHAT and CDR2 as FQNNGV.

This sequence joins TRBV7-8 and TRBJ1-5; D perhaps matches TRBD1 (6 bases). The V and J ends lost 5 bases and 7 bases respectively, with 15 bases between them. CDR3 length: 14 residues. Germline lookup yields CDR1 SGHVS and CDR2 FQNEAQ. CDR3 region: CASSPWWGGQPQHF. CDR3 in DNA: TGTGCCAGCAGCCCCTGGTGGGGGGGCCAGCCCCAGCATTTT.